Below are 10 T cell receptor beta chains sequenced from a single sample in a study of vaccination and CD4 T cells after COVID-19. Treatment specified: roughly ten-day PBMC culture with coronavirus spike peptide pools or control peptides (ViraFEST assay). With the Oncomine TCR Beta short-read assay, DNA from cultured CD4+ T cells was sequenced. TCRdb re-called the PCR reads with MiXCR, one entry per CDR3 protein. Altogether roughly 7,000 distinct CDR3 sequences are present, over 65% being singletons, with the ten largest covering 22%. Their antigens are not known. The material sequenced was CD4+ T cells from blood, cultured in vitro. These receptors were obtained from a human donor who had recovered from COVID-19.

The CDR3, as DNA: TGTGCCAGCAGTACTTCCCGACAGGGTTGGGAGCAGTACTTC. Translating it yields CASSTSRQGWEQYF. The rearrangement links TRBV2 to TRBJ2-7, with 7 bases matching TRBD1. The CDR3 sequence is 14 residues long. The germline gives CDR1 SNHLY, CDR2 FYNNEI. Trimming took 5 bases from V and 7 from J; bases not matched to a gene: 11.

This clonotype was picked up a small number of times. V usage is TRBV7-2 and J usage is TRBJ1-3; no clear D gene. Trimming stripped 3 bases from V and 4 bases from J, with 13 bases between. Germline CDR1 SGHTA, CDR2 FQGNSA. This CDR3 contains 15 residues. The DNA for the CDR3 is TGTGCCAGCAGCTTTTACCCACCCAGGGGAAACACCATATATTTT. Translating it yields CASSFYPPRGNTIYF. Using reference TRBV7-2 and TRBJ1-3 for the parts outside the CDR3, the full variable domain is GAGVSQSPSNKVTEKGKDVELRCDPISGHTALYWYRQSLGQGLEFLIYFQGNSAPDKSGLPSDRFSAERTGGSVSTLTIQRTQQEDSAVYLCASSFYPPRGNTIYFGEGSWLTVV.

This clonotype was observed once. The V call is TRBV24-1, the J call TRBJ2-3; D is ambiguous. The CDR3 spans 17 residues. V shed 3 bases and J shed 4 bases, with 19 bases lying between them. Germline V CDR1 and CDR2: KGHDR, SFDVKD. CDR3 nucleotides: TGTGCCACCAGTGATCCCGGACCAGAGACGTCCGCAGATACGCAGTATTTT. Translation: CATSDPGPETSADTQYF.

The rearrangement links TRBV27 to TRBJ1-2; 8 positions match TRBD1. With 4 bases clipped from V and 6 bases from J, the junction kept 10 bases outside the gene matches. The CDR3 sequence is 15 residues long. Germline loops: CDR1 MNHEY, CDR2 SMNVEV (reference sequence). The CDR3 reads CASSWTGLNVHGYTF. CDR3 coding DNA: TGTGCCAGCAGTTGGACAGGGTTAAACGTCCATGGCTACACCTTC.

This chain links TRBV6-1 with TRBJ1-5; D call uncertain. V lost 6 bases to trimming and J lost 1 base, with 10 bases between them. The CDR3 totals 14 residues. CDR1 is MNHNS, CDR2 SASEGT, per germline. CDR3 protein: CASRFPGSNQPQHF. The CDR3 DNA reads as TGTGCCAGCAGATTCCCGGGAAGCAATCAGCCCCAGCATTTT.

The chain joins TRBV7-2 to TRBJ2-2, with D possibly being TRBD2 (5 bases). CDR3 size: 17 residues. Trimming removed 2 bases from V and 4 bases from J, with 17 bases in between. The V gene's germline CDR1 is SGHTA and CDR2 FQGNSA. The CDR3 reads CASSLLASSGTTGELFF. Written as DNA, the CDR3 is TGTGCCAGCAGCTTACTAGCATCGTCCGGCACCACCGGGGAGCTGTTTTTT.

The DNA of the CDR3 is TGTGCCAGCAGCCCTTCTCCGGAGGGTTACGAGCAGTACTTC. This translates into CASSPSPEGYEQYF. The genes are TRBV11-2 and TRBJ2-7, with D possibly matching TRBD2 (6 bases). CDR3 length equals 14 residues. Germline loops: CDR1 SGHAT, CDR2 FQNNGV. V was pared by 5 bases and J by 4 bases, with 15 bases between.

This clonotype was seen only a few times. V gene TRBV21-1 combines with J gene TRBJ2-7; the table's D call of TRBD1 was not tested on the DNA. TRBV21-1 is described as a pseudogene. CDR3 length: 17 amino acids. This CDR3 reads CASSNWVCGVGTYEQYF. The CDR3 DNA is TGTGCCAGCAGCAATTGGGTGTGTGGGGTCGGGACCTACGAGCAGTACTTC.

V usage is TRBV6-1 and J usage is TRBJ2-7; D is uncertain. The germline V gene encodes CDR1 MNHNS and CDR2 SASEGT. The V end lost 7 bases, the J end lost 6 bases, and 16 bases lay between the germline ends. CDR3 length: 13 amino acids. The CDR3 DNA sequence: TGTGCCAGCACCCCGCTGGTGGGTGGCGAGCAGTACTTC. Residues: CASTPLVGGEQYF.

The chain is built from TRBV7-2 and TRBJ2-5; 8 bases map to TRBD1. The junction had 7 bases not matched to a gene; V was cut back by 5 bases and J by 5 bases. The CDR3 is made up of 14 amino acids. Looked up from germline, CDR1 is SGHTA and CDR2 is FQGNSA. The CDR3 DNA is TGTGCCAGCAGCCCTAGACAGGGGAGGGAGACCCAGTACTTC. It translates to CASSPRQGRETQYF.